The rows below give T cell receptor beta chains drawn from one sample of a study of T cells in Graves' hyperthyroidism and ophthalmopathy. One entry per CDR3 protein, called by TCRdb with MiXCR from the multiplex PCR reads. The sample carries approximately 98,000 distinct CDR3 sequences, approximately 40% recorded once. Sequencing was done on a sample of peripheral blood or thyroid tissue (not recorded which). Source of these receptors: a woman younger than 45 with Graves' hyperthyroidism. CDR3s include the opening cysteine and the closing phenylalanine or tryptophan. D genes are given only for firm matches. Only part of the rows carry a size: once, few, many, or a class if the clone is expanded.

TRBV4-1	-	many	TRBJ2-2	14	CASSGLLYTGELFF	TGCGCCAGCAGCGGACTTTTATATACCGGGGAGCTGTTTTTT
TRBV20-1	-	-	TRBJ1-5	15	CSAKGARLSNQPQHF	TGCAGTGCTAAGGGCGCCCGGTTAAGCAATCAGCCCCAGCATTTT
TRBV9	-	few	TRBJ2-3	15	CASSEWDSTTDTQYF	TGTGCCAGCAGCGAGTGGGACTCTACCACAGATACGCAGTATTTT
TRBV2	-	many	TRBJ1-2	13	CASSPRQVPGYTF	TGTGCCAGCAGCCCCAGACAGGTACCTGGCTACACCTTC
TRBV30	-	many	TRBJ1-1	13	CAWRSQGRGEAFF	TGTGCCTGGAGGTCCCAGGGACGGGGTGAAGCTTTCTTT
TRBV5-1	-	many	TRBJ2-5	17	CASSRGDSYRSGETQYF	TGCGCCAGCAGCAGGGGAGACAGTTATCGGTCGGGGGAGACCCAGTACTTC
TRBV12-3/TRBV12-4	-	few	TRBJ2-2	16	CASSPGTSQNTGELFF	TGTGCCAGCAGCCCTGGGACTTCTCAAAACACCGGGGAGCTGTTTTTT
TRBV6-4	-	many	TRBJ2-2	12	CASSDMAGELFF	TGTGCCAGCAGTGACATGGCCGGGGAGCTGTTTTTT
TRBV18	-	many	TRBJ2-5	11	CASSDQETQYF	TGTGCCAGCTCCGACCAAGAGACCCAGTACTTC
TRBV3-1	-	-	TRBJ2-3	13	CASSQYGADTQYF	TGTGCCAGCAGCCAATACGGCGCAGATACGCAGTATTTT
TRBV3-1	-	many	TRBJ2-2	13	CASSQGTSGELFF	TGTGCCAGCAGCCAAGGGACCTCCGGGGAGCTGTTTTTT
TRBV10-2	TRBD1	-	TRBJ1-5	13	CASSAWTGQPQHF	TGCGCCAGCAGTGCTTGGACAGGGCAGCCCCAGCATTTT
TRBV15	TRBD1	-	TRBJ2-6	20	CATSRDGPSRGTSGANVLTF	TGTGCCACCAGCAGAGATGGGCCTAGCAGGGGGACCTCTGGGGCCAACGTCCTGACTTTC
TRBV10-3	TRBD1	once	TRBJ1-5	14	CAISGQGGIQPQHF	TGTGCCATCAGCGGACAGGGAGGGATTCAGCCCCAGCATTTT
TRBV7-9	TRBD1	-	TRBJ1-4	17	CASSLTGTGATNKKLFF	TGTGCCAGCAGCTTAACCGGGACAGGGGCAACTAATAAAAAACTGTTTTTT
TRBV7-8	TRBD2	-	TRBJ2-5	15	CASRWPGLAGETQYF	TGTGCCAGCAGATGGCCGGGACTAGCGGGGGAGACCCAGTACTTC
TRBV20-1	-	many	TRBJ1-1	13	CSARDEPGWEAFF	TGCAGTGCTAGAGATGAGCCGGGCTGGGAAGCTTTCTTT
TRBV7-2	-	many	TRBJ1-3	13	CASTTVGGNTIYF	TGTGCCAGCACCACGGTGGGTGGAAACACCATATATTTT
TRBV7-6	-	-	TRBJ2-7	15	CASSSRAGTPYEQYF	TGTGCCAGCAGCTCACGGGCCGGGACCCCCTACGAGCAGTACTTC
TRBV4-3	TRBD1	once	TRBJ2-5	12	CASSQDWGTAYF	TGCGCCAGCAGCCAAGATTGGGGGACAGCGTACTTC
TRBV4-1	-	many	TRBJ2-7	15	CASSQDWGGQFEQYF	TGCGCCAGCAGCCAAGATTGGGGGGGGCAATTCGAGCAGTACTTC
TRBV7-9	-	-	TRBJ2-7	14	CASSLDRTDDKQYF	TGTGCCAGCAGCTTAGACCGGACGGATGACAAGCAGTACTTC
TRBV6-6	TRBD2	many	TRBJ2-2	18	CASSYSGQREVYTGELFF	TGTGCCAGCAGTTACTCGGGTCAGCGGGAGGTCTACACCGGGGAGCTGTTTTTT
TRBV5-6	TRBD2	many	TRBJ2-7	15	CASSFGGRGGYEQYF	TGTGCCAGCAGCTTTGGCGGGAGAGGCGGCTACGAGCAGTACTTC
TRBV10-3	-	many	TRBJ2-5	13	CAIRRGISETQYF	TGTGCCATCAGGCGGGGAATTTCGGAGACCCAGTACTTC
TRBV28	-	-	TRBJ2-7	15	CASSFLGGGIYEQYF	TGTGCCAGCAGTTTTTTGGGGGGGGGCATCTACGAGCAGTACTTC
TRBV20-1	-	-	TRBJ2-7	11	CSADRAYEQYF	TGCAGCGCCGACCGGGCCTACGAGCAGTACTTC
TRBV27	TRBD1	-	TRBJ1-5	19	CASSLYRARLGTDHQPQHF	TGTGCCAGCAGTTTATATAGAGCGCGTCTAGGGACAGACCATCAGCCCCAGCATTTT
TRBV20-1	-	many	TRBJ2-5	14	CSAREWGHQETQYF	TGCAGTGCTAGGGAATGGGGACATCAAGAGACCCAGTACTTC
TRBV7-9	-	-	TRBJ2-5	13	CASSLPDEETQYF	TGTGCCAGCAGCTTACCGGACGAGGAGACCCAGTACTTC
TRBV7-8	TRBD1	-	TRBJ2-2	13	CAEGQRNTGELFF	TGTGCAGAGGGACAGCGGAACACCGGGGAGCTGTTTTTT
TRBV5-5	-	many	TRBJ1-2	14	CASSFPGTPYGYTF	TGTGCCAGCAGCTTTCCCGGGACACCATATGGCTACACCTTC
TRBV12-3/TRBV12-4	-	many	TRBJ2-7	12	CASSSGRNEQYF	TGTGCCAGCAGTTCCGGCCGTAACGAGCAGTACTTC
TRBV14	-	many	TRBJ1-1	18	CASSQEYSDVGADTEAFF	TGTGCCAGCAGCCAAGAATACTCTGATGTCGGAGCGGACACTGAAGCTTTCTTT
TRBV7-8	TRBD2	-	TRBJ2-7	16	CASSLVAGPSPYEQYF	TGTGCCAGCAGCTTAGTAGCGGGACCCAGTCCTTACGAGCAGTACTTC
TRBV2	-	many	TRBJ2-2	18	CASSDSKRDFLYTGELFF	TGTGCCAGCAGTGACAGTAAACGGGACTTCCTGTACACCGGGGAGCTGTTTTTT
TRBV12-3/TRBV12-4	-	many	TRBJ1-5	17	CASSFSGGGGSNQPQHF	TGTGCCAGCAGTTTTTCCGGGGGAGGTGGAAGCAATCAGCCCCAGCATTTT
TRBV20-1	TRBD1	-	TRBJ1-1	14	CSARSGTGQTEASF	TGCAGTGCTAGATCCGGGACAGGGCAAACTGAAGCTTCCTTT
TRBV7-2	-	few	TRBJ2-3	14	CASSPGTNTDTQYF	TGCGCCAGCAGCCCCGGGACCAACACAGATACGCAGTATTTT
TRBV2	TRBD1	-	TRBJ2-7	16	CASSGGGDRGSYEQYF	TGTGCCAGCAGTGGCGGAGGGGACAGGGGGAGCTACGAGCAGTACTTC
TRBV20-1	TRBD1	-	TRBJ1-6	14	CSARATGGNSPLHF	TGCAGTGCTAGAGCGACAGGGGGTAATTCACCCCTCCACTTT
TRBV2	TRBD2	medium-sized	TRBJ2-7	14	CASSTVAGGHEQYF	TGTGCCAGCAGTACTGTAGCGGGAGGACATGAGCAGTACTTC
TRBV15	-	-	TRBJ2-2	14	CATKAGPRTGELFF	TGTGCCACCAAGGCAGGGCCCAGGACCGGGGAGCTGTTTTTT
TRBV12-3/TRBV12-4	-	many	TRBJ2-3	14	CASSRARDLDTQYF	TGTGCCAGCAGCCGAGCGCGAGACCTAGATACGCAGTATTTT
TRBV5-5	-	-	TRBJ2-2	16	CASSRDGGRSTGELFF	TGTGCCAGCAGCCGTGATGGGGGAAGGAGCACCGGGGAGCTGTTTTTT
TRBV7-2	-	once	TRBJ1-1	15	CASSLASNGGTRAFF	TGTGCCAGCAGCTTAGCCAGCAATGGGGGAACGAGGGCCTTCTTT
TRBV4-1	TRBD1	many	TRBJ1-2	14	CASSRTGDYYGYTF	TGCGCCAGCAGTCGGACAGGGGACTACTATGGCTACACCTTC
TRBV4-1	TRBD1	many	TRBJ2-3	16	CASSQGDSTSTDTQYF	TGCGCCAGCAGCCAAGGGGACAGTACTAGCACAGATACGCAGTATTTT
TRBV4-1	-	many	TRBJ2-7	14	CASSQAPGRYEQYF	TGCGCCAGCAGCCAAGCCCCGGGCCGCTACGAGCAGTACTTC
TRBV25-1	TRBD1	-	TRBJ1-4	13	CASSGTVDEKLFF	TGTGCCAGTTCCGGGACAGTCGACGAAAAACTGTTTTTT
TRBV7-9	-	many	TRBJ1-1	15	CASSRGGGLNTEAFF	TGTGCCAGCAGCCGCGGAGGCGGACTTAACACTGAAGCTTTCTTT
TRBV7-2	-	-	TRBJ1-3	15	CASSPGFGYGYTIYF	TGTGCCAGCAGCCCAGGGTTTGGCTATGGCTACACCATATATTTT
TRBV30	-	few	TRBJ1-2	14	CAWSGDSDRYGYTF	TGTGCCTGGAGTGGGGATTCTGACAGATATGGCTACACCTTC
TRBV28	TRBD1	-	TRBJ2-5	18	CASSSFGTGGTLKETQYF	TGTGCCAGCAGTTCGTTCGGGACAGGGGGTACACTAAAAGAGACCCAGTACTTC